The clone carrying this T cell receptor beta chain has just a few counts. These data come from a study of CD8+CD57+ T cells in acquired aplastic anemia. Patients picked for sequencing had shown CD8+CD57+ cell expansion detected by flow cytometry. The template used for profiling TCR beta VDJ and CDR3 was genomic DNA. TCRdb used MiXCR to reprocess the reads, holding one entry per CDR3 protein. The data contain about 180,000 distinct CDR3 sequences, roughly 63% of them seen just once; the ten biggest clones take up more than 40%. V was clipped by 1 base and J by 2 bases, with 12 bases between them. The CDR3 is 15 residues long. CDR1 is SGHAT, CDR2 FQNNGV, per germline.

The chain links TRBV11-2 to TRBJ2-7; possible D gene TRBD2, 6 bases. The sequenced material came from sorted CD4+, CD8+, or CD8+CD57+ T cells (not recorded which) from PBMCs. This sequence originates from a human donor with aplastic anemia. CDR3 protein: CASSLGISGAYEQYF. The CDR3 region has the DNA TGTGCCAGCAGCTTAGGCATTAGCGGCGCCTACGAGCAGTACTTC.